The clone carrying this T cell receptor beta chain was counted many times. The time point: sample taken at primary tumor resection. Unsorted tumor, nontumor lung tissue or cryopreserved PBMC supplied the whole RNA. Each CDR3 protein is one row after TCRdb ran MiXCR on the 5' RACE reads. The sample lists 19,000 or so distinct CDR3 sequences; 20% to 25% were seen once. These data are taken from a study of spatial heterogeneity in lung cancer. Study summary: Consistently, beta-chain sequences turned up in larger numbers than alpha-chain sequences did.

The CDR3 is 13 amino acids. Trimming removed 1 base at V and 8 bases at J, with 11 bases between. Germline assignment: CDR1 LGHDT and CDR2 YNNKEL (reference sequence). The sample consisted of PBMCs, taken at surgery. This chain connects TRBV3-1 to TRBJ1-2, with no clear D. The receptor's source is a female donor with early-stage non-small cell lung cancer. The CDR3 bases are TGTGCCAGCAGCCAAGCTGGGTCCCGCGGCTACACCTTC. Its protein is CASSQAGSRGYTF.